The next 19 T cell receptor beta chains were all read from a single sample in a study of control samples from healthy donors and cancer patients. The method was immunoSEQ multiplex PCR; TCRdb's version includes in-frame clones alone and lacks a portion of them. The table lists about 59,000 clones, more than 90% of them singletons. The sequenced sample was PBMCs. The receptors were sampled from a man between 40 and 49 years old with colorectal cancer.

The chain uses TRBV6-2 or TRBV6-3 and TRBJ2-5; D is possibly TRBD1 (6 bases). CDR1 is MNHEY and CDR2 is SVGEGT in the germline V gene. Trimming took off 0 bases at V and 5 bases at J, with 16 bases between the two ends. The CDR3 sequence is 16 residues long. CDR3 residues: CASSYSKAGAVETQYF. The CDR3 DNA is TGTGCCAGCAGTTACTCGAAGGCAGGGGCGGTGGAGACCCAGTACTTC.

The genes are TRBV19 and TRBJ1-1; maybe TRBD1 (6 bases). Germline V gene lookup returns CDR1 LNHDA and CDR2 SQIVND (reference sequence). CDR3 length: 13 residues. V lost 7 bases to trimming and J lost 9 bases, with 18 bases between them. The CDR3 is CASTRADSQKAFF. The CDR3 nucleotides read TGTGCCAGTACCCGAGCGGACAGCCAGAAAGCTTTCTTT. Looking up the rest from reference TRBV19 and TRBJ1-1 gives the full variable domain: DGGITQSPKYLFRKEGQNVTLSCEQNLNHDAMYWYRQDPGQGLRLIYYSQIVNDFQKGDIAEGYSVSREKKESFPLTVTSAQKNPTAFYLCASTRADSQKAFFGQGTRLTVV.

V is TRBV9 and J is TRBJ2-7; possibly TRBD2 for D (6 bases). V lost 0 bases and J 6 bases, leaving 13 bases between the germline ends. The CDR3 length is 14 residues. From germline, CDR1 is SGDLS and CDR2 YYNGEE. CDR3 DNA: TGTGCCAGCAGCGTAGGGACCCGGGGGAGCGAGCAGTACTTC. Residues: CASSVGTRGSEQYF. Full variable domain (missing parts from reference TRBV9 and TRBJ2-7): DSGVTQTPKHLITATGQRVTLRCSPRSGDLSVYWYQQSLDQGLQFLIQYYNGEERAKGNILERFSAQQFPDLHSELNLSSLELGDSALYFCASSVGTRGSEQYFGPGTRLTVT.

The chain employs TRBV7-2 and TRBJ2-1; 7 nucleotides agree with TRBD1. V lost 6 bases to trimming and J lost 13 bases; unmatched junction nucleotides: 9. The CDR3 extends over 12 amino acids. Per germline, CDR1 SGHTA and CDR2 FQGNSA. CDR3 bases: TGTGCCAGCAGTCGTACGACAGGGCAACAGTTCTTC. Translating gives CASSRTTGQQFF.

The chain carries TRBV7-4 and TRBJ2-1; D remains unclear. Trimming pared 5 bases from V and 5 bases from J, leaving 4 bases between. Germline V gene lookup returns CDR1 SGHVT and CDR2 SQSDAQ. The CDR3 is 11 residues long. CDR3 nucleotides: TGTGCCAGCAGCCTCCACAATGAGCAGTTCTTC. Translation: CASSLHNEQFF.

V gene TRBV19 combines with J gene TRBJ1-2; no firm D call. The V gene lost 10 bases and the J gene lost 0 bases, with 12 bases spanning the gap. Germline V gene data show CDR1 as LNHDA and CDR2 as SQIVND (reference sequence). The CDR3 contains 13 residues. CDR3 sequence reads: CATKLGPNYGYTF. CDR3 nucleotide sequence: TGTGCCACCAAATTGGGTCCTAACTATGGCTACACCTTC.

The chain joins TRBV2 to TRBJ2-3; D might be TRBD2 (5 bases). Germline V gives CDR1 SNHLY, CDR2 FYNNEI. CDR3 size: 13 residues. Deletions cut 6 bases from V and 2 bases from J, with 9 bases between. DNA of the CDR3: TGTGCCAGCAGAATTGACTACACAGATACGCAGTATTTT. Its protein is CASRIDYTDTQYF.

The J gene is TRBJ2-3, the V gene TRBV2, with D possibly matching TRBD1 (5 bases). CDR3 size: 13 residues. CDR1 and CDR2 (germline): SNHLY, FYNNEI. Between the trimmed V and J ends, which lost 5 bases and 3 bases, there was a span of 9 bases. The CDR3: CASSLQGTDTQYF. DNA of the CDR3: TGTGCCAGCAGTCTCCAGGGAACAGATACGCAGTATTTT.

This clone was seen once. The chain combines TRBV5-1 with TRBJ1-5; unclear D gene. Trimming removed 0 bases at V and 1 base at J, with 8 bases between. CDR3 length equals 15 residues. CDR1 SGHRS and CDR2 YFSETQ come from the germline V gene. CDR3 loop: CASSLGQQSNQPQHF. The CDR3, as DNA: TGCGCCAGCAGCTTGGGCCAACAGAGCAATCAGCCCCAGCATTTT.

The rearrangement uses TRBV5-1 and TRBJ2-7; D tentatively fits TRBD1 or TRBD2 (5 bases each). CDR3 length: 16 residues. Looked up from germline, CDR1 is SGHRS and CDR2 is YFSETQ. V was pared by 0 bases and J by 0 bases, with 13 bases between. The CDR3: CASSLAGTPASYEQYF. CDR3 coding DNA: TGCGCCAGCAGCTTGGCCGGGACGCCAGCCTCCTACGAGCAGTACTTC.

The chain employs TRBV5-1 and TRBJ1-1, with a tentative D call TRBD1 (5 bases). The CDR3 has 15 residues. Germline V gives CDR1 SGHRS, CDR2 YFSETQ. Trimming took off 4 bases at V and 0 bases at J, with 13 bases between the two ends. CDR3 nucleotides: TGCGCCAGCAGCGACAGACAGACCATGAACACTGAAGCTTTCTTT. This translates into CASSDRQTMNTEAFF.

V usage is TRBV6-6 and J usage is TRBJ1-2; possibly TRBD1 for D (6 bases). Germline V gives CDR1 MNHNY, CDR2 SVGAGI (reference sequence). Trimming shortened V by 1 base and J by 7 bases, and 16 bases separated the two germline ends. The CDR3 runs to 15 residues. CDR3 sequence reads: CASSYFQQGRGGYTF. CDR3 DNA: TGTGCCAGCAGTTACTTCCAACAGGGTCGTGGTGGCTACACCTTC.

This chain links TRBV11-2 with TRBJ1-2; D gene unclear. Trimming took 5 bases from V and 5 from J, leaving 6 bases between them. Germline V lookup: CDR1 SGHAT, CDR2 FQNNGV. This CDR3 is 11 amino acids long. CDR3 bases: TGTGCCAGCAGCGTGGGGTATGGCTACACCTTC. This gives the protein CASSVGYGYTF.

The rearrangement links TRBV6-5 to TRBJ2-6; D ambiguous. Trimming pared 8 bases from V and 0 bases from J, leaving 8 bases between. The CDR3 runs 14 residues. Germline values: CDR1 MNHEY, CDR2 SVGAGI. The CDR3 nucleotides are TGTGCCAGCCGCGGAGACTCTGGGGCCAACGTCCTGACTTTC. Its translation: CASRGDSGANVLTF.

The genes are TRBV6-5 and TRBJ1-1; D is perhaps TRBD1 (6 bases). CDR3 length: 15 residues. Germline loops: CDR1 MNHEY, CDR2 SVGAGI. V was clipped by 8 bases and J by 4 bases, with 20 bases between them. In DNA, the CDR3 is TGTGCCAGCGGAGGAGGGGGAGTAGGGGGCACTGAAGCTTTCTTT. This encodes CASGGGGVGGTEAFF.

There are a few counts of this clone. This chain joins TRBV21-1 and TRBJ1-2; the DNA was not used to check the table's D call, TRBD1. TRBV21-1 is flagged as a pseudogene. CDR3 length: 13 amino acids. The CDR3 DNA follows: TGTGCCAGCAGCCCCCCAGGGAACTATGGCTACACCTTC. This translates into CASSPPGNYGYTF.

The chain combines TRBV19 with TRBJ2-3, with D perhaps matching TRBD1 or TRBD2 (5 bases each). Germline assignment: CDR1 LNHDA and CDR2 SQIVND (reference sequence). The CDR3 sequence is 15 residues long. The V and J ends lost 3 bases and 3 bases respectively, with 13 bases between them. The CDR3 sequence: CASSMVGDGTDTQYF. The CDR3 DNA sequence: TGTGCCAGTAGTATGGTGGGGGATGGTACAGATACGCAGTATTTT.

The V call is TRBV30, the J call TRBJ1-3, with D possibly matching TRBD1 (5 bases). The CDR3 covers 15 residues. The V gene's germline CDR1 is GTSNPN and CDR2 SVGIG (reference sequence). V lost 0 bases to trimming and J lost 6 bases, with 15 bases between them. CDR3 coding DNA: TGTGCCTGGAGTGTGGCTGGGGCTATAACAAACACCATATATTTT. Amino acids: CAWSVAGAITNTIYF.

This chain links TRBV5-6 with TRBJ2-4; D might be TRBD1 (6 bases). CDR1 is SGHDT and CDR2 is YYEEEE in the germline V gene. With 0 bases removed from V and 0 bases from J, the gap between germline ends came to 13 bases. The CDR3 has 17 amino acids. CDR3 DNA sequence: TGTGCCAGCAGCTTGGCGGTAGGGGGTTTAGCCAAAAACATTCAGTACTTC. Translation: CASSLAVGGLAKNIQYF.